This paragraph reports one TCR beta chain. Its antigen is still unknown. The sample comes from a study of shared clonotypes between healthy human individuals. Study-level points and caveats: Sequencing depth was predicted to influence how clonotypes are shared among donors. Genetic and exposure-history diversity was limited by the few donors.

Using immunoSEQ multiplex PCR, the repertoire was profiled, and TCRdb retains in-frame clones only, with some absent. The profile shows some 2 million clones, about 94% of them singletons. Naive CD8 cells comprised CD45RO-negative, CCR7-positively selected cells, excluding terminally differentiated effector memory CD45RA+ cells. This sequence originates from a young man in good health. The material sequenced was naive CD8+ T cells sorted from blood.

DNA for the CDR3: TGCGCCAGCAGCCAAGATCTCCTTTCCTACAATGAGCAGTTCTTC. It encodes CASSQDLLSYNEQFF. The chain links TRBV4-3 to TRBJ2-1; no reliable D call. The V end was cut by 0 bases, the J end by 1 base, with 7 bases between. Germline CDR1 LGHNA, CDR2 YSLEER. The CDR3 is made up of 15 amino acids.